These T cell receptor beta chains were read from a single sample in a study of molecular identifiers for immune sequencing clone quantification. TCRdb reprocessed the PCR reads via MiXCR and lists one record per CDR3 protein. The table lists roughly 320,000 distinct CDR3 sequences, about 22% of them singletons, with roughly 0.7% in the top ten. Material: naive CD8+ T cells from blood, with Jurkat cell RNA spiked in. The receptors here all came from a human donor in good health. Some libraries in this study had Jurkat cell RNA spiked in. Each CDR3 is given with its conserved first and last residue. The order of the fields is J gene, V gene, clone size, D gene, CDR3 protein, CDR3 DNA. A D gene is named only where the DNA matches it firmly. Clone size appears in some rows only: once, few, many, or a class for an expanded clone.

J gene: TRBJ1-1; V gene: TRBV30; clone size: few; D gene: NA; CDR3 protein: CAWSVGPHTEAFF; CDR3 DNA: TGTGCCTGGAGTGTAGGGCCACACACTGAAGCTTTCTTT
J gene: TRBJ2-3; V gene: TRBV4-1; clone size: few; D gene: NA; CDR3 protein: CASSQEGPSTDTQYF; CDR3 DNA: TGCGCCAGCAGCCAAGAGGGTCCTAGCACAGATACGCAGTATTTT
J gene: TRBJ2-3; V gene: TRBV5-6; clone size: NA; D gene: NA; CDR3 protein: CASSFGVGADTQYF; CDR3 DNA: TGTGCCAGCAGCTTTGGCGTCGGGGCAGATACGCAGTATTTT
J gene: TRBJ2-6; V gene: TRBV13; clone size: few; D gene: TRBD1; CDR3 protein: CASSPDREDPGANVLTF; CDR3 DNA: TGTGCCAGCAGCCCGGACAGGGAGGATCCTGGGGCCAACGTCCTGACTTTC
J gene: TRBJ2-5; V gene: TRBV28; clone size: NA; D gene: NA; CDR3 protein: CASRLAPQETQYF; CDR3 DNA: TGTGCCAGCAGACTAGCCCCTCAAGAGACCCAGTACTTC
J gene: TRBJ2-5; V gene: TRBV6-6; clone size: NA; D gene: NA; CDR3 protein: CASSLQGSSSYNEQYF; CDR3 DNA: TGTGCCAGCAGCCTACAGGGTTCGAGCTCCTACAATGAGCAGTACTTC
J gene: TRBJ2-2; V gene: TRBV24-1; clone size: NA; D gene: NA; CDR3 protein: CATSDTGTGELFF; CDR3 DNA: TGTGCCACCAGTGATACAGGAACCGGGGAGCTGTTTTTT
J gene: TRBJ1-2; V gene: TRBV12-3/TRBV12-4; clone size: NA; D gene: TRBD1; CDR3 protein: CASSRVPGTAVAYGYTF; CDR3 DNA: TGTGCCAGCAGTCGAGTACCAGGGACAGCGGTTGCATATGGCTACACCTTC
J gene: TRBJ2-3; V gene: TRBV5-8; clone size: few; D gene: NA; CDR3 protein: CASSFGEGGIPTDTQYF; CDR3 DNA: TGTGCCAGCAGCTTTGGAGAAGGGGGTATTCCCACAGATACGCAGTATTTT
J gene: TRBJ1-2; V gene: TRBV7-9; clone size: few; D gene: NA; CDR3 protein: CASSLPTSLGYTF; CDR3 DNA: TGTGCCAGCAGCTTACCGACTAGTCTTGGCTACACCTTC